Reported below is one T cell receptor beta chain. There are a few counts of this clone. This clone's antigen is unknown. No qualities accompany the bases; no much larger clone lies one base away. The sample is drawn from a study of blood T cell repertoires in COVID-19 (TCRdb year 2020). About the study as a whole: Samples covering the acute and convalescent phases of COVID-19 were provided by collaborators in the United States, Italy and Spain. The prospective study material was composed of cDNA or gDNA derived from T cells, B-cell-depleted T cells, or PBMCs. The dataset comprised deeply sampled blood TCRbeta repertoires from subjects exposed to, actively infected with, or recovered from COVID-19. A freely available public database, intended as a resource for researchers studying the immune response to SARS-CoV-2, is where the repertoires were released. The samples were drawn from two sources: the first 160 participants of the ongoing ImmuneRACE study, and about 1,300 subjects contributed by 6 global collaborators. The sample metadata nearly always contained a de-identified subject ID, COVID-19 status, age in years and sex. HLA class I and class II types, where available, came from metadata supplied by the sample provider rather than from assay-based typing. The research as a whole found: Clinical and demographic metadata were provided uncurated, with the amount varying by source and participant.

Each collaborating institution followed its own protocols to collect whole blood in K2EDTA tubes. Collaborator samples were shipped for TCRbeta analysis as frozen whole blood, isolated PBMCs, or DNA extracted from either sample type. The CDR3 contains 18 residues, cysteine and phenylalanine counted. CDR3 DNA is the only sequence kept; it has 54 bases, read in frame from the first base. TCRbeta CDR3 regions were amplified from genomic DNA by means of the immunoSEQ Assay, a bias-controlled multiplex PCR. Regarding the original processing steps: The number of nucleated cells in each sample was estimated from the amplification of reference gene primers within the assay. Sequence reads were collapsed and filtered to measure the absolute abundance of every unique TCRbeta CDR3 rearrangement. For each sample, productive Simpson clonality was calculated as the square root of Simpson's diversity index across productive rearrangements. TCRdb holds this immuneACCESS table with in-frame rearrangements only. Some clones are missing; in checked studies, unresolved V genes explain under half, and the rest has no known cause. V, J and clone size are those of that table, while D and trimming were read from the DNA. Recorded for this sample are about 190,000 clones; around four fifths of them occurred a single time. Over 5% of the sample rests with the top ten.

The sequence is built from TRBV21-1 and TRBJ2-3; the D call TRBD2 from the table was never checked on the DNA. TRBV21-1 is annotated as a pseudogene. Sequencing was performed on peripheral blood. This TCR was sampled from a woman between 25 and 40 years old with acute or convalescent COVID-19. The CDR3 region: CASSHGTSGGPRTDTQYF. The sequenced DNA is TGTGCCAGCAGCCACGGGACTAGCGGGGGGCCCCGCACAGATACGCAGTATTTT.